These T cell receptor beta chains were read from a single sample in a study of T cell repertoires in cytomegalovirus infection. TCRdb redid the calling of the reads with MiXCR, one entry per CDR3 protein. The table lists about 900,000 distinct CDR3 sequences, roughly 30% of them singletons, with about an eighth in the top ten. These receptors lack a known antigen. The specimen was cultured CD8+ T cells from PBMCs, collected from culture after CMV antigen stimulation. These receptors originate from a human donor in good health (CMV status not recorded). Some clones in this sample may be carry-over from other donors' samples. Each CDR3 is given with its conserved first and last residue. A D gene is named only where the DNA matches it firmly. Clone size is not always given. Where it is, it says once, few, many or a class for expanded clones.

TGCGCCAGCAGCCAATATGCCGGGACAGAGACTGAAGCTTTCTTT,CASSQYAGTETEAFF,TRBJ1-1,few,TRBD1,TRBV4-1
TGTGCCAGCAGTTACCGCATTGGGACAGTCGGAAAGCAGAACACTGAAGCTTTCTTT,CASSYRIGTVGKQNTEAFF,TRBJ1-1,few,TRBD1,TRBV6-5
TGTGCCAGTAGGCAGCGGGGGGGCCGTCGGTACAATGAGCAGTTCTTC,CASRQRGGRRYNEQFF,TRBJ2-1,.,TRBD2,TRBV19
TGTGTCAGCAGCTTGACTTTCGACCCTCAGGTTACAACTAATGAAAAACTGTTTTTT,CVSSLTFDPQVTTNEKLFF,TRBJ1-4,.,.,TRBV7-6
TGTGCCAGCAGTTGGAGGGGAGGCCATGAGCAGTTCTTC,CASSWRGGHEQFF,TRBJ2-1,few,.,TRBV7-6
TGTGCCAGCAGCCAGGACAGGGGGCCTACGAACACCGGGGAGCTGTTTTTT,CASSQDRGPTNTGELFF,TRBJ2-2,few,TRBD1,TRBV4-2
TGCAGTGCTAGAGATATGGGACAGGGGCTTACCGGGGAGCTGTTTTTT,CSARDMGQGLTGELFF,TRBJ2-2,.,TRBD1,TRBV20-1
TGTGCCACCAGCAGCACAGGGGTGGATGAGCAGTTCTTC,CATSSTGVDEQFF,TRBJ2-1,few,TRBD1,TRBV15
TGTGCCAGCAGCTTCGGGTGGGGTATACTAACCGGGACACCAAACGAAGCTTTCTTT,CASSFGWGILTGTPNEAFF,TRBJ1-1,many,.,TRBV7-2
TGTGCCAGCAGTTCGATGGGACAGAACCAAGAGACCCAGTACTTC,CASSSMGQNQETQYF,TRBJ2-5,few,TRBD1,TRBV28
TGTGCCAGCAGCTTAGCCAGGAGCACAGATACGCAGTATTTT,CASSLARSTDTQYF,TRBJ2-3,many,.,TRBV7-8
TGTGCCAGCAGTATGGACAGTAAGGCCAATGAGCAGTTCTTC,CASSMDSKANEQFF,TRBJ2-1,.,.,TRBV27
TGTGCCAGCAGTTACCTGGGGGACTACAATGAGCAGTTCTTC,CASSYLGDYNEQFF,TRBJ2-1,.,.,TRBV6-2/TRBV6-3
TGTGCCAGCAGTTACCTGACAGGGCGCCAGGAAGCTTTCTTT,CASSYLTGRQEAFF,TRBJ1-1,few,TRBD1,TRBV6-6
TGTGCCATCAGTCAGGGCAATAGGGGAGCCGCCGAAAAACTGTTTTTT,CAISQGNRGAAEKLFF,TRBJ1-4,.,.,TRBV10-3
TGTGCCAGCAGTTACTCACTGGGGGGTAACTATGGCTACACCTTC,CASSYSLGGNYGYTF,TRBJ1-2,many,.,TRBV6-5
TGTGCCAGCAGCTTAGGACAGGCTAGCAATCAGCCCCAGCATTTT,CASSLGQASNQPQHF,TRBJ1-5,.,.,TRBV7-9
TGTGCCACCAGTGATCACCAGGGGGCCGAGGAGACCCAGTACTTC,CATSDHQGAEETQYF,TRBJ2-5,few,TRBD1,TRBV24-1
TGTGCCAGCAGGCCAGGAGGCTACACCTTC,CASRPGGYTF,TRBJ1-2,.,.,TRBV11-3
TGTGCCAGCAGCTTGGAGGGGGAACTAGCGGGGGCAGAGACCCAGTACTTC,CASSLEGELAGAETQYF,TRBJ2-5,few,TRBD2,TRBV5-6
TGTGCCAGCAGGGTAGAGGACAGTTACCAAGGGATTAATTCACCCCTCCACTTT,CASRVEDSYQGINSPLHF,TRBJ1-6,.,.,TRBV2
TGTGCCAGCAGGGGACAGGAAAAACTGTTTTTT,CASRGQEKLFF,TRBJ1-4,few,TRBD1,TRBV12-3/TRBV12-4
TGCAGTGCTAGGGTAGGACAGGTTGGGAACACTGAAGCTTTCTTT,CSARVGQVGNTEAFF,TRBJ1-1,few,TRBD1,TRBV20-1
TGTGCCAGTAGTATAATAGACAGGGCATCCAAAAACATTCAGTACTTC,CASSIIDRASKNIQYF,TRBJ2-4,.,TRBD1,TRBV19
TGTGCCAGCAGCACGACCGTTGGGTCTACAGATACGCAGTATTTT,CASSTTVGSTDTQYF,TRBJ2-3,few,.,TRBV7-9
TGTGCCAGCAGCCGGGGACAGGGGTACACTGAAGCTTTCTTT,CASSRGQGYTEAFF,TRBJ1-1,.,TRBD1,TRBV6-2/TRBV6-3
TGTGCCATCAGTGAGTTGGACAGGGGTAGGAACGAGCAGTACTTC,CAISELDRGRNEQYF,TRBJ2-7,few,TRBD1,TRBV10-3
TGTGCCAGCAGTTACCTCGGGTCGGGGGGGCCCTACGAGCAGTACTTC,CASSYLGSGGPYEQYF,TRBJ2-7,.,TRBD2,TRBV6-5
TGTGCCAGCAGCCGAGGGGTGGCCGGGGAGCTGTTTTTT,CASSRGVAGELFF,TRBJ2-2,.,.,TRBV7-6
TGTGCCGGCAGAGCCGGGACGGAAGCTTTCTTT,CAGRAGTEAFF,TRBJ1-1,.,.,TRBV7-2
TGTGCCAGCAGTGAATATTTCCCGGGACAGGCTTACTATGGCTACACCTTC,CASSEYFPGQAYYGYTF,TRBJ1-2,.,TRBD1,TRBV25-1
TGTGCCAGCAGCTTAGTGGGGCTTTCAGCCAAAAACATTCAGTACTTC,CASSLVGLSAKNIQYF,TRBJ2-4,.,.,TRBV7-9
TGTGCCAGCAGCGTTAGCGGGACAGGCACTTACAATGAGCAGTTCTTC,CASSVSGTGTYNEQFF,TRBJ2-1,.,.,TRBV9
TGTGCCACCAGTGATCCTAGCGGGGGGGCCAAGAATACGCAGTATTTT,CATSDPSGGAKNTQYF,TRBJ2-3,.,TRBD2,TRBV24-1
TGTGCCAGTAGTATAACGGCAGGGAATCAGCCCCAGCATTTT,CASSITAGNQPQHF,TRBJ1-5,.,.,TRBV19
TGTGCCAGCAGGGACGGTGCAAGGCCCCAGCATTTT,CASRDGARPQHF,TRBJ1-5,.,.,TRBV6-2/TRBV6-3
TGTGCCAGCAGCTTAGGATATAGACCCTCTGGAAACACCATATATTTT,CASSLGYRPSGNTIYF,TRBJ1-3,many,.,TRBV7-2
TGTGCCAGCAGTTTTAGAAGGACAGGGGTTAATGAGCAGTTCTTC,CASSFRRTGVNEQFF,TRBJ2-1,.,TRBD1,TRBV28
TGTGCCAGCAGCCAAGATGCCCTGGGGCTAGCGGGGGCAGAGACCCAGTACTTC,CASSQDALGLAGAETQYF,TRBJ2-5,few,TRBD2,TRBV14
TGTGCCAGCAGCTCCGGACCTCCTAGAGGGGGGACTGAAGCTTTCTTT,CASSSGPPRGGTEAFF,TRBJ1-1,few,.,TRBV7-9